The 32 T cell receptor beta chains reported below all come from one sample, sequenced in a study of graft-versus-host responses after intestinal transplantation. Method: immunoSEQ multiplex PCR; TCRdb's copy keeps in-frame clones and lacks some. The sample yields about 120,000 clones, approximately 92% seen once. For these receptors, no antigen is known. The sequences come from unstimulated CD4+ T cells sorted from spleen or lymph node cells, collected before transplant. The receptors derive from a human donor who was the organ donor for an intestinal transplant.

V is TRBV6-5 and J is TRBJ1-2; D gene ambiguous. Germline CDR1 reads MNHEY; CDR2 reads SVGAGI. Trimming stripped 5 bases from V and 6 bases from J, with 13 bases between. This CDR3 is 13 amino acids long. In DNA form, the CDR3 reads TGTGCCAGCAGTCGCGGGTTCCATGATGGCTACACCTTC. Translation gives CASSRGFHDGYTF.

The chain carries TRBV18 and TRBJ2-7, with 10 positions matching TRBD2. The germline V gene has CDR1 KGHSH and CDR2 LQKENI. The trim removed 3 bases at V and 4 bases at J, leaving 9 bases unmatched. The CDR3 length is 16 residues. CDR3 in DNA: TGTGCCAGCTCACCGACTAAGCGGGAGGGATTTTACGAGCAGTACTTC. Translated, it gives CASSPTKREGFYEQYF.

J is TRBJ1-2 and V is TRBV7-8, with D possibly matching TRBD1 (5 bases). The CDR3 has 15 amino acids. Trimming removed 0 bases from V and 3 bases from J, with 11 bases in between. Germline V CDR1 and CDR2: SGHVS, FQNEAQ. The CDR3 sequence: CASSLAGRVDYGYTF. CDR3 nucleotides: TGTGCCAGCAGCTTAGCAGGCAGGGTGGACTATGGCTACACCTTC.

This chain links TRBV19 with TRBJ1-1; 8 bases align to TRBD1. Germline lookup yields CDR1 LNHDA and CDR2 SQIVND (reference sequence). The CDR3 is 15 residues long. Trimming removed 5 bases from V and 2 bases from J; junction bases left unmatched: 7. CDR3 amino acids: CASSPGTGSNTEAFF. The CDR3 bases are TGTGCCAGTAGTCCCGGGACAGGCTCAAACACTGAAGCTTTCTTT.

Points on this clone: The junction departs from the called germline gene at one end, perhaps through a read error. The chain links TRBV7-6 to TRBJ2-7, with D hard to call. There are 11 residues in the CDR3. CDR1 is SGHVS and CDR2 is FNYEAQ in the germline V gene. In DNA, the CDR3 is TGTGCCAGCAGCTTAGGGCAGGCTGTAGAATTC. It translates to CASSLGQAVEF.

V gene TRBV6-1 combines with J gene TRBJ2-7, with a possible D match to TRBD1 (5 bases). There are 15 residues in the CDR3. Trimming removed 3 bases from V and 0 bases from J, with 12 bases in between. Germline V lookup: CDR1 MNHNS, CDR2 SASEGT. In DNA form, the CDR3 reads TGTGCCAGCAGTGATTTCGCCAGGGTCTCCTACGAGCAGTACTTC. Its protein product is CASSDFARVSYEQYF.

The genes are TRBV5-5 and TRBJ2-7, with 10 bases aligning to TRBD1. CDR1 and CDR2 (germline): SGHKS, YYEKEE (reference sequence). The CDR3 is 15 residues long. The ends lost 4 bases at V and 5 bases at J; junction bases unmatched: 9. The CDR3 sequence: CASSQPGQGSHEQYF. The CDR3, as DNA: TGTGCCAGCAGCCAACCGGGACAGGGGTCCCACGAGCAGTACTTC. The full variable domain, completed using reference TRBV5-5 and TRBJ2-7, is DAGVTQSPTHLIKTRGQQVTLRCSPISGHKSVSWYQQVLGQGPQFIFQYYEKEERGRGNFPDRFSARQFPNYSSELNVNALLLGDSALYLCASSQPGQGSHEQYFGPGTRLTVT.

The chain uses TRBV28 and TRBJ2-7; TRBD1 is a possible D gene (5 bases). CDR1 and CDR2 (germline): MDHEN, SYDVKM. CDR3 length equals 13 residues. The V end was cut by 5 bases, the J end by 4 bases, with 12 bases between. The CDR3, as DNA: TGTGCCAGCAGTGACAGCCGGGTTTACGAGCAGTACTTC. This sequence encodes CASSDSRVYEQYF.

The gene calls are TRBV5-6 and TRBJ2-5; 9 bases match TRBD2. CDR1 is SGHDT, CDR2 YYEEEE, per germline. V lost 3 bases and J lost 1; bases outside the gene matches: 4. This CDR3 contains 15 residues. This chain's CDR3 is CASSSPSGTQETQYF. The CDR3 DNA reads TGTGCCAGCAGCTCACCTAGCGGGACCCAAGAGACCCAGTACTTC.

J is TRBJ2-7 and V is TRBV7-9; D is ambiguous. The CDR3 sequence is 11 residues long. Germline V gene lookup returns CDR1 SEHNR and CDR2 FQNEAQ (reference sequence). Trimming took off 2 bases at V and 6 bases at J, with 5 bases between the two ends. DNA for the CDR3: TGTGCCAGCAGCTTATCAGGCGAGCAGTACTTC. The encoded protein is CASSLSGEQYF.

This clone occurred once. The genes are TRBV2 and TRBJ2-5, with D perhaps matching TRBD1 or TRBD2 (5 bases each). Trimming shortened V by 4 bases and J by 5 bases, and 20 bases separated the two germline ends. Germline V gene lookup returns CDR1 SNHLY and CDR2 FYNNEI. CDR3 length: 16 residues. As DNA, the CDR3 is TGTGCCAGCAGTGTTCGGTCCGGGACCGCTCCCGAGACCCAGTACTTC. Translating gives CASSVRSGTAPETQYF. Full variable domain (outside the CDR3, taken from reference TRBV2 and TRBJ2-5): EPEVTQTPSHQVTQMGQEVILRCVPISNHLYFYWYRQILGQKVEFLVSFYNNEISEKSEIFDDQFSVERPDGSNFTLKIRSTKLEDSAMYFCASSVRSGTAPETQYFGPGTRLLVL.

The chain has TRBV28 and TRBJ1-1; D unclear. The V gene lost 8 bases and the J gene lost 6 bases, with 22 bases spanning the gap. CDR3 length: 15 residues. Germline lookup yields CDR1 MDHEN and CDR2 SYDVKM. This CDR3 is CASLRSPTLAPEAFF. The CDR3 coding sequence is TGTGCCAGCCTTAGGTCCCCGACACTTGCCCCTGAAGCTTTCTTT.

The chain uses TRBV11-2 and TRBJ1-2; a possible D gene is TRBD1 (5 bases). The length of the CDR3 is 15 residues. Per the germline V gene, CDR1 is SGHAT and CDR2 is FQNNGV. Trimming shortened V by 7 bases and J by 2 bases, and 17 bases separated the two germline ends. In DNA, the CDR3 is TGTGCCAGCAACCAAGACAGTGGCATAAACTATGGCTACACCTTC. Translating it yields CASNQDSGINYGYTF.

This chain joins TRBV5-6 and TRBJ2-7, with D tentatively TRBD2 (6 bases). Germline loops: CDR1 SGHDT, CDR2 YYEEEE. The CDR3 has 16 amino acids. Trimming took 3 bases from V and 0 from J, leaving 16 bases between them. CDR3: CASSSTGTQYSYEQYF. CDR3 nucleotides: TGTGCCAGCAGCTCTACCGGGACTCAATACTCCTACGAGCAGTACTTC.

In regard to this clone: At one boundary the junction diverges from the germline segment, which might be a read error. The rearrangement joins TRBV10-3 to TRBJ2-2; 10 bases align to TRBD2. There are 17 residues in the CDR3. Germline CDR1 is ENHRY and CDR2 is SYGVKD. This CDR3 is CASIATVLAGYTGELLF. The CDR3 region has the DNA TGTGCCTCCATCGCCACAGTACTAGCGGGATACACCGGGGAGCTGCTTTTT.

The V call is TRBV5-5, the J call TRBJ1-1; D unclear. CDR3 length equals 14 residues. From germline, CDR1 is SGHKS and CDR2 YYEKEE (reference sequence). Trimming pared 4 bases from V and 5 bases from J, leaving 15 bases between. The CDR3 DNA is TGTGCCAGCAGCCTCGCTGCACGGGATACTGAAGCTTTCTTT. This codes for CASSLAARDTEAFF.

This clone was seen only once. The V call is TRBV28, the J call TRBJ1-4; D gene unclear. The CDR3 has 13 amino acids. With 7 bases removed from V and 5 bases from J, the gap between germline ends came to 11 bases. The germline V gene has CDR1 MDHEN and CDR2 SYDVKM. The CDR3 sequence is CASTERVNEKLFF. The CDR3 nucleotides read TGTGCCAGCACGGAGAGGGTGAATGAAAAACTGTTTTTT.

The chain combines TRBV7-2 with TRBJ2-1; 8 bases line up with TRBD2. There are 15 residues in the CDR3. The V and J ends lost 3 bases and 0 bases, in that order; junction bases with no gene match: 1. Germline V gene data show CDR1 as SGHTA and CDR2 as FQGNSA. CDR3 coding DNA: TGTGCCAGCAGCTTTAGCGGGACCTCCTACAATGAGCAGTTCTTC. Translation: CASSFSGTSYNEQFF.

The V call is TRBV7-3, the J call TRBJ2-5; no firm D call. V gave up 5 bases and J gave up 2 bases, with 9 bases separating them. The CDR3 runs 13 residues. CDR1 and CDR2 from the germline V gene are SGHTA and FQGTGA. CDR3 nucleotides: TGTGCCAGCAGCAAAGGGCAGCAAGAGACCCAGTACTTC. As protein: CASSKGQQETQYF.

CDR3 sequence reads: CASSMSQRGNSPLHF. The CDR3 DNA reads as TGTGCCAGTAGTATGTCACAGAGGGGCAATTCACCCCTCCACTTT. The J gene is TRBJ1-6, the V gene TRBV19; D may be TRBD1 (5 bases). Germline loops: CDR1 LNHDA, CDR2 SQIVND (reference sequence). CDR3 length: 15 amino acids. The V end was cut by 3 bases, the J end by 7 bases, with 13 bases between. Looking up the rest from reference TRBV19 and TRBJ1-6 gives the full variable domain: DGGITQSPKYLFRKEGQNVTLSCEQNLNHDAMYWYRQDPGQGLRLIYYSQIVNDFQKGDIAEGYSVSREKKESFPLTVTSAQKNPTAFYLCASSMSQRGNSPLHFGNGTRLTVT.

The chain joins TRBV10-3 to TRBJ2-3; 7 bases align to TRBD2. The CDR3 has 14 amino acids. With V trimmed by 3 bases and J by 5 bases, 5 bases remained unmatched. Germline loops: CDR1 ENHRY, CDR2 SYGVKD. Here the CDR3 DNA reads TGTGCCATCAGTGAATACTCGGGGGGAGATACGCAGTATTTT. Encoded protein: CAISEYSGGDTQYF.

The gene calls are TRBV6-6 and TRBJ2-7; tentative D call: TRBD2 (6 bases). The V gene's germline CDR1 is MNHNY and CDR2 SVGAGI (reference sequence). The CDR3 length is 14 residues. The germline V and J ends were trimmed by 5 bases and 2 bases, with 13 bases remaining between them. The CDR3 nucleotides read TGTGCCAGCAGTCAAGGGAGGATACCCTACGAGCAGTACTTC. Translated: CASSQGRIPYEQYF.

This clone was observed a single time. The chain uses TRBV19 and TRBJ2-5; D may be TRBD2 (7 bases). The germline CDR1 and CDR2 sequences are LNHDA and SQIVND (reference sequence). The V end lost 7 bases, the J end lost 2 bases, and 14 bases lay between the germline ends. This CDR3 comprises 14 residues. As DNA, the CDR3 is TGTGCCAGTAACGAAGGGGGGGAGCAAGAGACCCAGTACTTC. This codes for CASNEGGEQETQYF. Full variable domain (outside the CDR3, taken from reference TRBV19 and TRBJ2-5): DGGITQSPKYLFRKEGQNVTLSCEQNLNHDAMYWYRQDPGQGLRLIYYSQIVNDFQKGDIAEGYSVSREKKESFPLTVTSAQKNPTAFYLCASNEGGEQETQYFGPGTRLLVL.

The chain has TRBV5-1 and TRBJ2-7; D tentatively reads TRBD1 or TRBD2 (7 bases each). Trimming stripped 0 bases from V and 5 bases from J, with 18 bases between. The CDR3 totals 16 residues. Germline-derived CDR1 and CDR2 are SGHRS and YFSETQ. CDR3: CASSLEGRGLIDEQYF. Written as DNA, the CDR3 is TGCGCCAGCAGCTTGGAAGGGAGGGGGCTTATCGACGAGCAGTACTTC. The whole variable domain, remainder taken from reference TRBV5-1 and TRBJ2-7, is KAGVTQTPRYLIKTRGQQVTLSCSPISGHRSVSWYQQTPGQGLQFLFEYFSETQRNKGNFPGRFSGRQFSNSRSEMNVSTLELGDSALYLCASSLEGRGLIDEQYFGPGTRLTVT.

The genes are TRBV11-2 and TRBJ2-1; TRBD2 is a possible D gene (6 bases). The CDR3 runs 16 residues. The germline gives CDR1 SGHAT, CDR2 FQNNGV. The V end lost 5 bases, the J end lost 0 bases, and 14 bases lay between the germline ends. CDR3 bases: TGTGCCAGCAGCAGGGAGGCGGGAAGCTCCTACAATGAGCAGTTCTTC. Translation: CASSREAGSSYNEQFF.

The V call is TRBV5-1, the J call TRBJ2-7; TRBD1 matches 7 bases. The CDR3 has 13 amino acids. J gave up 3 bases and V 5 bases, and 5 bases lay outside the gene matches. The germline V gene encodes CDR1 SGHRS and CDR2 YFSETQ. CDR3 region: CASRTDRDYEQYF. The CDR3 DNA follows: TGCGCCAGCAGGACTGACAGGGACTACGAGCAGTACTTC.

This rearrangement joins TRBV5-5 to TRBJ1-5; no firm D call. V was shortened by 0 bases and J by 0 bases, with 7 bases between the two germline ends. Per the germline V gene, CDR1 is SGHKS and CDR2 is YYEKEE (reference sequence). The CDR3 has 15 residues. CDR3 DNA: TGTGCCAGCAGCTTGGGGAGTTATAGCAATCAGCCCCAGCATTTT. Its protein product is CASSLGSYSNQPQHF.

The chain couples TRBV4-1 to TRBJ2-3, with 7 positions matching TRBD1. The CDR3 covers 17 residues. V lost 4 bases, J lost 4 bases, and 14 bases stayed unmatched. Germline V gives CDR1 MGHRA, CDR2 YSYEKL. CDR3 DNA sequence: TGCGCCAGCAGCCCTTACGTGTGGCAGGGGGTGGCAGATACGCAGTATTTT. It codes for CASSPYVWQGVADTQYF.

The chain combines TRBV28 with TRBJ2-7; TRBD1 agrees at 8 bases. Germline trimming cut 5 bases from V and 4 bases from J; bases unmatched to any gene: 13. Germline CDR1 reads MDHEN; CDR2 reads SYDVKM. The CDR3 runs to 16 residues. For the CDR3, the DNA is TGTGCCAGCAGTCATTCCGGACAGGGTAGGGGTTACGAGCAGTACTTC. Translating gives CASSHSGQGRGYEQYF.

The J gene is TRBJ2-1, the V gene TRBV7-2; 11 bases map to TRBD2. The CDR3 sequence is 16 residues long. CDR1 is SGHTA and CDR2 is FQGNSA in the germline V gene. Trimming cost V 1 base and J 4 bases; bases outside gene matches: 3. CDR3: CASSLEVAGGYNEQFF. DNA for the CDR3: TGTGCCAGCAGCTTAGAGGTAGCGGGAGGGTACAATGAGCAGTTCTTC.

The chain employs TRBV19 and TRBJ2-1; D not certain. The CDR3 sequence is 15 residues long. Germline CDR1 is LNHDA and CDR2 is SQIVND (reference sequence). V was shortened by 1 base and J by 2 bases, with 9 bases between the two germline ends. The CDR3 sequence: CASSIVSSAYNEQFF. CDR3 sequence (DNA): TGTGCCAGTAGTATAGTAAGCAGTGCCTACAATGAGCAGTTCTTC. Combining the CDR3 with reference TRBV19 and TRBJ2-1 gives the whole variable domain DGGITQSPKYLFRKEGQNVTLSCEQNLNHDAMYWYRQDPGQGLRLIYYSQIVNDFQKGDIAEGYSVSREKKESFPLTVTSAQKNPTAFYLCASSIVSSAYNEQFFGPGTRLTVL.

This clone occurred a few times. This chain connects TRBV6-6 to TRBJ2-1; 8 bases agree with TRBD2. The V gene end was trimmed by 6 bases and the J gene end by 7 bases; junction bases not matched to a gene: 14. The CDR3 length is 16 residues. Germline CDR1 is MNHNY and CDR2 is SVGAGI (reference sequence). CDR3 amino acids: CASRPGAGGLENEQFF. DNA of the CDR3: TGTGCCAGCAGACCCGGGGCGGGAGGTTTAGAGAATGAGCAGTTCTTC.